This T cell receptor (beta chain) was captured in a study of CD8+ T cells in alopecia areata (dated by TCRdb to 2016 to 2018). With regard to the full study: Treated patients were enrolled in an open-label pilot trial of oral tofacitinib at 5 to 10 mg twice daily for moderate-to-severe alopecia areata. For the treated patients, the SALT score, which quantifies what percentage of scalp surface area is affected, served as the measure of disease severity. TCRbeta CDR3 regions were amplified by immunoSEQ multiplex PCR with 35 Vbeta forward and 13 Jbeta reverse primers. Scalp clonality was compared among normal scalp (n=4), patchy alopecia areata scalp (n=8), and alopecia totalis/universalis scalp (n=8). Tofacitinib was administered for 6 to 18 months, and 6 months of follow-up off drug were then conducted to assess delayed response and recurrence. On the human side, TCRbeta sequencing was run on scalp tissue and on sorted CD4+ and CD8+ peripheral blood T cells from healthy controls and from alopecia areata patients with either patchy or totalis/universalis disease. Biopsies were taken from tofacitinib-treated patients at baseline and again at 4 and 24 weeks into treatment, and several of those patients also had a later scalp biopsy. The study used high-throughput TCRbeta sequencing to examine T cell clonal expansion in alopecia areata, in both the C3H/HeJ mouse model and human patients. RNA was extracted with the PAXgene miRNA kit for fixed scalp, the miRNeasy kit for PBMCs, and the RNeasy kit for mouse skin. The study at large found these results: Resident alphabeta T cells in normal human skin are also sequenced, complicating scalp TCR repertoire analysis, unlike mouse skin dominated by gammadelta T cells. Many expanded lesional clones persisted in scalp and blood during tofacitinib treatment, which may partly explain relapse after stopping treatment. Because the treated cohort was small and had only one nonresponder, larger studies are needed to examine links between baseline CD8+ expansion and response. With tofacitinib, both scalp clonality and the number of expanded CD8+ clones among the top 100 scalp clones went down significantly. Compared with normal scalp, lesional scalp, particularly in alopecia totalis/universalis, had higher clonality and more expanded CD8+ clones, which suggests antigenic drive. TCR sequences shared between patients were less clear than in mice, possibly partly because of HLA diversity in the patient population.

In its sample, this clone was seen a few times. Its antigen remains unidentified. Base qualities are not recorded, but no much larger clone differs from it by a single base. The CDR3 contains 12 residues, cysteine and phenylalanine counted. CDR3 DNA is the only sequence kept; it has 36 bases, read in frame from the first base. Taken from the germline V gene, the CDR1 and CDR2 loops are SQVTM and ANQGSEA. V loses 7 bases, J loses 1 base, and the germline ends lie 10 bases apart. The time point label, as the study defines it: about 25 weeks on oral tofacitinib. The meaning of the sample's treatment or condition label: oral pan-JAK inhibitor, 5-10 mg twice daily. Peripheral blood and lesional scalp punch biopsies were obtained from patients with alopecia areata. PBMCs were separated by density centrifugation and stained for CD3, CD4 and CD8, after which CD4+ and CD8+ T cells were sorted on a FACSAria.

Library prep was done by the immunoSEQ multiplex PCR assay. To provide template for TCR sequencing, every sample had RNA extracted and reverse transcribed into cDNA. SuperScript III was used to make first-strand cDNA, primed with a 2:1 mix of oligo-dT and random hexamers. Amplification bias was assessed with a synthetic immune receptor repertoire, and residual bias was removed computationally. The paper's data handling went like this. After raw reads were preprocessed to remove errors, the CDR3 was defined following IMGT conventions as running from the conserved cysteine to phenylalanine. Clonality was calculated as 1 minus Shannon entropy normalized by log2 of the number of productive unique TCRs. Whether each scalp clone was CD4 or CD8 was inferred by checking scalp TCRbeta sequences against the CD4 and CD8 repertoires from sorted blood. TCRdb re-hosts the immuneACCESS table, in-frame sequences only. Its copies lack some clones; in the studies checked, an unresolved V gene accounts for under half of them, and the cause for the rest is not known. The DNA was the basis for D and trimming; V, J and clone size are from that table. The sample table shows 95,000 to 120,000 clones, and roughly 50% are seen once. The top ten clones comprise 3% to 4% of the sample.

Sequencing used CD4+ T cells sorted from blood, obtained at week 24, from a patient treated with tofacitinib. The sequence came from a human donor with alopecia areata. The chain couples TRBV29-1 to TRBJ1-1, with no D gene named confidently. The CDR3 reads CSGSSGNTEAFF. The sequenced DNA: TGCAGCGGGAGTTCTGGGAACACTGAAGCTTTCTTT.